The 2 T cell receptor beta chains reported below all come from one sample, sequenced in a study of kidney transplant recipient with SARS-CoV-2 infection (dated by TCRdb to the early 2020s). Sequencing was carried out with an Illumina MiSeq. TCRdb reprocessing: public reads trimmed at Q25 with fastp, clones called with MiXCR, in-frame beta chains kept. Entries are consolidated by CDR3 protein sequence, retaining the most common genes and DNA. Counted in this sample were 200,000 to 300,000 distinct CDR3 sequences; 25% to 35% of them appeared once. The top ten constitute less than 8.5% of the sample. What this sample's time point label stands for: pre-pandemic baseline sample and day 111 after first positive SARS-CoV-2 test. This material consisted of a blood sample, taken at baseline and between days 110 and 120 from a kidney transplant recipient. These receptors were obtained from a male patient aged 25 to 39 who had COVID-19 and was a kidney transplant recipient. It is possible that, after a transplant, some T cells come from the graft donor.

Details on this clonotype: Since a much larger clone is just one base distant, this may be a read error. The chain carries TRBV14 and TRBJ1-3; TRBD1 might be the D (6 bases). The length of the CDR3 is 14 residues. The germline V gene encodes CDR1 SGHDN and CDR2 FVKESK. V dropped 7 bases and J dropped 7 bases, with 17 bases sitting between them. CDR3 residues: CASNKTGYRNTIYF. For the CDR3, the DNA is TGTGCCAGCAACAAAACAGGGTACCGTAACACCATATATTTT. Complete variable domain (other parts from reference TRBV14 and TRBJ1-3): EAGVTQFPSHSVIEKGQTVTLRCDPISGHDNLYWYRRVMGKEIKFLLHFVKESKQDESGMPNNRFLAERTGGTYSTLKVQPAELEDSGVYFCASNKTGYRNTIYFGEGSWLTVV.

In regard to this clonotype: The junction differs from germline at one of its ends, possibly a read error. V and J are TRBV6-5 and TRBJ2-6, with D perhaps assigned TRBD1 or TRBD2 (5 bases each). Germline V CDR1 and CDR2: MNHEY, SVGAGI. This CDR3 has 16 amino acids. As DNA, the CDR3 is TGTGCCAGCAGTTCGGGGTTGATCTCTGGGGCCAACGCCCTGACTTTC. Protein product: CASSSGLISGANALTF.